A single sample is the source of the 22 T cell receptor beta chains below, sequenced in a study of T cells in narcolepsy (dated by TCRdb to between 2017 and 2018). Library preparation was by the immunoSEQ multiplex PCR assay. TCRdb carries this immuneACCESS record with in-frame sequences only. Its versions omit some clonotypes, under half of them owing to an unresolved V gene in the studies checked, with the rest unexplained. The sample table holds some 20,000 clones, of which roughly four fifths were seen once. 1.5% to 2% of the sample lies in the top ten. The sample taken for sequencing was memory (CD45RA-) CD4+ T cells from blood. The label giving this sample's cell subset or site can be read as: memory T cells sorted ex vivo from peripheral blood. The receptors were gathered from a human donor in good health.

The chain combines TRBV5-4 with TRBJ2-1, with D perhaps given as TRBD1 or TRBD2 (6 bases each). This CDR3 contains 16 residues. CDR1 SGHNT and CDR2 YYREEE come from the germline V gene (reference sequence). V shed 3 bases and J shed 0 bases, with 13 bases lying between them. The CDR3 loop reads CASSSGASGSYNEQFF. CDR3 sequence (DNA): TGTGCCAGCAGCTCGGGGGCTTCGGGCTCCTACAATGAGCAGTTCTTC.

The J gene is TRBJ1-6, the V gene TRBV28; D unclear. V was pared by 1 base and J by 14 bases, with 18 bases between. The germline V gene has CDR1 MDHEN and CDR2 SYDVKM. The CDR3 extends over 15 amino acids. The CDR3 DNA reads TGTGCCAGCAGTTTATTATCAGGCCTCGGCTCAGCCCTCCACTTT. Its protein product is CASSLLSGLGSALHF.

The chain is built from TRBV15 and TRBJ1-6; no definite D call. Between the trimmed V and J ends, which lost 0 bases and 9 bases, there was a span of 12 bases. The CDR3 sequence is 15 residues long. Per germline, CDR1 LNHNV and CDR2 YYDKDF (reference sequence). The CDR3 region has the DNA TGTGCCACCAGCAGAGATCAGATCGGCGGTTCACCCCTCCACTTT. This sequence encodes CATSRDQIGGSPLHF.

There are a few counts of this clone. The chain carries TRBV10-3 and TRBJ1-3, with D uncertain. The CDR3 covers 13 residues. CDR1 is ENHRY, CDR2 SYGVKD, per germline. V was clipped by 8 bases and J by 4 bases, with 12 bases between them. The CDR3 nucleotides read TGTGCCATCGGACCAGTCGCAGGAAACACCATATATTTT. The encoded protein is CAIGPVAGNTIYF.

The genes are TRBV7-3 and TRBJ1-2; 7 bases match TRBD1. Germline CDR1 SGHTA, CDR2 FQGTGA. CDR3 length: 13 residues. V was clipped by 5 bases and J by 8 bases; unmatched bases: 8. The CDR3 nucleotides are TGTGCCAGCAGCCCCGACAGGGCCTTCGGCTACACCTTC. The encoded protein is CASSPDRAFGYTF.

This clone was counted once. This chain uses TRBV6-4 with TRBJ2-3, with 12 bases matching TRBD2. Losses at the gene ends were 4 bases for V and 6 bases for J; bases not matched to a gene: 2. The CDR3 consists of 14 residues. Germline-derived CDR1 and CDR2 are MRHNA and SNTAGT. The CDR3 region has the DNA TGTGCCAGCAGTGTCGGGACTAGCGGGGATACGCAGTATTTT. Translation gives CASSVGTSGDTQYF.

The CDR3 here is CASNQQGYGGYTF. CDR3 sequence (DNA): TGTGCCAGCAACCAACAGGGGTATGGTGGCTACACCTTC. The V gene is TRBV5-4, the J gene TRBJ1-2; TRBD1 agrees at 7 bases. Germline-derived CDR1 and CDR2 are SGHNT and YYREEE (reference sequence). V was pared by 6 bases and J by 7 bases, with 9 bases of the junction left unmatched. This CDR3 spans 13 amino acids.

The chain joins TRBV6-5 to TRBJ2-5; 7 bases match TRBD1. The CDR3 is made up of 16 amino acids. Trimming at V came to 4 bases and at J to 5 bases, leaving 13 bases not matched to a gene. CDR1 MNHEY and CDR2 SVGAGI come from the germline V gene. CDR3 nucleotides: TGTGCCAGCAGTTCTTGGGACAGCCTAAAGGAGGAGACCCAGTACTTC. Its protein is CASSSWDSLKEETQYF.

The gene calls are TRBV6-5 and TRBJ2-3, with TRBD1 as a possible D gene (5 bases). The germline V gene has CDR1 MNHEY and CDR2 SVGAGI. Trimming took off 2 bases at V and 3 bases at J, with 9 bases between the two ends. The CDR3 has 14 residues. CDR3: CASSYDRTTDTQYF. The CDR3 DNA is TGTGCCAGCAGTTACGACAGAACAACAGATACGCAGTATTTT.

This clone was detected once. The V call is TRBV4-3, the J call TRBJ1-1; D ambiguous. The CDR3 extends over 14 amino acids. Germline CDR1 is LGHNA and CDR2 is YSLEER. The germline V and J ends were trimmed by 4 bases and 1 base, with 10 bases remaining between them. In nucleotides, the CDR3 is TGCGCCAGCAGCCCTCAGCCGGGGAACACTGAAGCTTTCTTT. Translation gives CASSPQPGNTEAFF.

As DNA, the CDR3 is TGTGCCAGCAGCTCGAGCTTTCAAGAGACCCAGTACTTC. Translation: CASSSSFQETQYF. The J gene is TRBJ2-5, the V gene TRBV11-2, with D unresolved. V was cut by 4 bases and J by 2 bases, with 8 bases left in between. CDR3 length: 13 residues. Germline V gene data show CDR1 as SGHAT and CDR2 as FQNNGV.

This chain connects TRBV29-1 to TRBJ2-3; the D gene is possibly TRBD2 (6 bases). V was shortened by 1 base and J by 2 bases, with 10 bases between the two germline ends. The CDR3 contains 14 residues. CDR1 is SQVTM, CDR2 ANQGSEA, per germline. This CDR3 is CSVEGGEATDTQYF. The CDR3 nucleotides read TGCAGCGTTGAAGGGGGGGAGGCCACAGATACGCAGTATTTT.

A single count supports this clone. V usage is TRBV6-1 and J usage is TRBJ2-4; D uncertain. The CDR3 runs to 11 residues. With 7 bases removed from V and 5 bases from J, the gap between germline ends came to 6 bases. Looked up from germline, CDR1 is MNHNS and CDR2 is SASEGT. The CDR3 reads CASTSQNIQYF. DNA for the CDR3: TGTGCCAGCACTTCCCAAAACATTCAGTACTTC.

The chain joins TRBV19 to TRBJ1-1; D ambiguous. The V end lost 5 bases, the J end lost 1 base, and 5 bases lay between the germline ends. The V gene's germline CDR1 is LNHDA and CDR2 SQIVND (reference sequence). The CDR3 spans 12 residues. The DNA for the CDR3 is TGTGCCAGTAGTCGACCGAACACTGAAGCTTTCTTT. It specifies CASSRPNTEAFF. The variable domain in full, completed from reference TRBV19 and TRBJ1-1, reads DGGITQSPKYLFRKEGQNVTLSCEQNLNHDAMYWYRQDPGQGLRLIYYSQIVNDFQKGDIAEGYSVSREKKESFPLTVTSAQKNPTAFYLCASSRPNTEAFFGQGTRLTVV.

This clone appeared once. The chain carries TRBV4-2 and TRBJ1-4, with D possibly matching TRBD1 (6 bases). CDR1 is LGHNA, CDR2 YNFKEQ, per germline. Trimming took off 6 bases at V and 8 bases at J, with 22 bases between the two ends. This CDR3 has 16 amino acids. In DNA, the CDR3 is TGTGCCAGCAGTCGGGGGAGCGGAGACAGGAACGAAAAACTGTTTTTT. Amino acids: CASSRGSGDRNEKLFF.

The V and J genes are TRBV5-1 and TRBJ2-1; 10 bases line up with TRBD2. Germline CDR1 and CDR2: SGHRS and YFSETQ. This CDR3 contains 15 residues. J gave up 6 bases and V 4 bases, and 7 bases lay outside the gene matches. The CDR3 here is CASSPLQREGNEQFF. The CDR3 DNA follows: TGCGCCAGCAGCCCACTCCAGCGGGAGGGCAATGAGCAGTTCTTC.

This clone has more than one count but fewer than ten. The chain links TRBV6-6 to TRBJ2-2; possibly TRBD1 for D (5 bases). Trimming cost V 8 bases and J 3 bases, with 16 bases left between them. The CDR3 is made up of 15 amino acids. Germline CDR1 reads MNHNY; CDR2 reads SVGAGI (reference sequence). This CDR3 reads CASGALGLHTGELFF. The CDR3 DNA sequence: TGTGCCAGCGGGGCACTGGGGTTGCACACCGGGGAGCTGTTTTTT.

V and J are TRBV6-6 and TRBJ2-5, with 7 bases fitting TRBD1. Germline assignment: CDR1 MNHNY and CDR2 SVGAGI (reference sequence). The CDR3 is 15 residues long. Trimming cost V 2 bases and J 4 bases; bases outside gene matches: 7. CDR3 protein: CASSYDRVGGETQYF. CDR3 sequence (DNA): TGTGCCAGCAGTTACGACAGGGTGGGTGGAGAGACCCAGTACTTC.

This clone was seen only a few times. The V and J genes are TRBV9 and TRBJ1-5; D is possibly TRBD1 (5 bases). Germline loops: CDR1 SGDLS, CDR2 YYNGEE. V was cut by 2 bases and J by 5 bases, with 8 bases left in between. The CDR3 contains 13 residues. The chain's CDR3 is CASSVVGDQPQHF. DNA of the CDR3: TGTGCCAGCAGCGTGGTGGGGGATCAGCCCCAGCATTTT.

The rearrangement links TRBV9 to TRBJ1-3; tentative D call: TRBD1 (5 bases). Trimming took off 0 bases at V and 7 bases at J, with 14 bases between the two ends. Germline V CDR1 and CDR2: SGDLS, YYNGEE. This CDR3 has 15 amino acids. The CDR3 DNA reads TGTGCCAGCAGCGTAGCTATGACAGAAAGGAACACCATATATTTT. Amino acid sequence: CASSVAMTERNTIYF.

The chain links TRBV9 to TRBJ2-7; no definite D call. V was shortened by 0 bases and J by 7 bases, with 11 bases between the two germline ends. Germline V gives CDR1 SGDLS, CDR2 YYNGEE. This CDR3 is built from 13 residues. The CDR3: CASSVEESREQYF. The CDR3 DNA sequence: TGTGCCAGCAGCGTAGAGGAGTCCAGGGAGCAGTACTTC.

The sample holds a few counts of this clone. V usage is TRBV7-2 and J usage is TRBJ1-2; 12 bases line up with TRBD1. This CDR3 comprises 18 residues. V lost 5 bases to trimming and J lost 7 bases; unmatched junction nucleotides: 17. Per germline, CDR1 SGHTA and CDR2 FQGNSA. The CDR3 reads CASSLGGGTGGVGSGYTF. Here the CDR3 DNA reads TGTGCCAGCAGCCTGGGAGGAGGGACAGGGGGCGTCGGAAGTGGCTACACCTTC.